These T cell receptor beta chains were read from a single sample in a study of regulatory T cells in long-lasting Graves disease. TCRdb re-called the multiplex PCR reads with MiXCR, one entry per CDR3 protein. The sample consists of 700,000 or so distinct CDR3 sequences, 30% of them appearing once. The sample here was peripheral blood mononuclear cells (PBMCs), taken when the disease was refractory, from a patient treated with antithyroid drugs. These receptors were obtained from a female donor with Graves disease. Each CDR3 is given with its conserved first and last residue. D genes are given only for firm matches. Size values are once, few and many counts, or a class for expanded clones, and some rows have none.

>TRBJ1-1|NA|NA|TRBV12-3/TRBV12-4
TGTGCCAGCACCTCTGGTAGGGGACGGCGTGAAGCTTTCTTT
CASTSGRGRREAFF
>TRBJ2-7|NA|NA|TRBV5-1
TGCGCCAGCAGCTTGGGTCCAGACGCCTACGAGCAGTACTTC
CASSLGPDAYEQYF
>TRBJ1-1|NA|NA|TRBV5-1
TGCGCCAGCAGCGCAACCGACAGAGGGGACACTGAAGCTTTCTTT
CASSATDRGDTEAFF
>TRBJ1-2|few|NA|TRBV6-5
TGTGCCAGCAGTTCCTCTGGGGGCGATGGCTATGGCTACACCTTC
CASSSSGGDGYGYTF
>TRBJ2-5|NA|NA|TRBV5-1
TGCGCCAGCAGCCCGAGTTTTGCGGCAGAGACCCAGTACTTC
CASSPSFAAETQYF
>TRBJ2-2|NA|TRBD1|TRBV11-2
TGTGCCAGCAGCTTATCATCAGGGGGCGCTTCCGGGGAGCTGTTTTTT
CASSLSSGGASGELFF
>TRBJ2-6|NA|NA|TRBV3-1
TGTGCCAGCAGCCGGTCTGCTTCAATAGGGGGGGCCAACGTCCTGACTTTC
CASSRSASIGGANVLTF
>TRBJ2-6|few|TRBD2|TRBV11-2
TGTGCCAGCAGCCATCAAGGGACTAGCGCTTCCTCTGGGGCCAACGTCCTGACTTTC
CASSHQGTSASSGANVLTF
>TRBJ2-7|NA|NA|TRBV2
TGTGCCAGCAGCCGGGACACTCGGGGGTACGAGCAGTACTTC
CASSRDTRGYEQYF
>TRBJ1-2|few|NA|TRBV20-1
TGCAGTGCTAGAGGGGAGGGCGTCAGCGGCTACACCTTC
CSARGEGVSGYTF
>TRBJ2-7|NA|NA|TRBV13
TGTGCCAGCAGCTTAGACCGCACAGGGCCGGTCTACGAGCAGTACTTC
CASSLDRTGPVYEQYF
>TRBJ1-3|NA|NA|TRBV19
TGTGCCAGTACCCCGGACACCAACTCTGGAAACACCATATATTTT
CASTPDTNSGNTIYF
>TRBJ2-7|NA|NA|TRBV6-1
TGTGCCAGCAGTCGAACAGACCGAGCCTACGAGCAGTACTTC
CASSRTDRAYEQYF
>TRBJ1-5|NA|TRBD1|TRBV5-6
TGTGCCAGCAGCTACCGACAGGGGGGTCAGCCCCAGCATTTT
CASSYRQGGQPQHF
>TRBJ2-7|few|TRBD2|TRBV5-1
TGCGCCAGCAGCTTTAGACTAGCGGGAGCGGCATACGAGCAGTACTTC
CASSFRLAGAAYEQYF
>TRBJ1-4|NA|TRBD1|TRBV12-3/TRBV12-4
TGTGCCAGCAGTTTAGGAGGGGGCAGAGAAGAAAAACTGTTTTTT
CASSLGGGREEKLFF
>TRBJ1-1|NA|NA|TRBV20-1
TGCAGTGCGTTGGGCTCGACAGCGATGAACACTGAAGCTTTCTTT
CSALGSTAMNTEAFF
>TRBJ1-4|once|NA|TRBV5-4
TGTGCCAGCAGCTTGAAGGGTGCTGAAAAACTGTTTTTT
CASSLKGAEKLFF
>TRBJ2-7|NA|TRBD2|TRBV20-1
TGCAGTGCTCTGCAGCGGGAGGGCTACGAGCAGTACTTC
CSALQREGYEQYF
>TRBJ1-5|NA|TRBD1|TRBV19
TGTGCCAGTAGCTCCGGGACAGGGGAACAGCCCCAGCATTTT
CASSSGTGEQPQHF
>TRBJ1-2|many|TRBD1|TRBV16
TGTGCCAGCAGCCAATCGGTGACAGGGAATGGCTACACCTTC
CASSQSVTGNGYTF
>TRBJ2-7|many|NA|TRBV11-2
TGTGCCAGCAGCCCCTCAGGGGCCCACGAGCAGTACTTC
CASSPSGAHEQYF
>TRBJ1-1|few|NA|TRBV7-6
TGTGCCAGCAGCCCCAAAAGGAGCACTGAAGCTTTCTTT
CASSPKRSTEAFF
>TRBJ2-1|many|NA|TRBV6-1
TGTGCCAGCAGCATACAGAACTTTAAGTTCTTC
CASSIQNFKFF
>TRBJ1-1|few|NA|TRBV27
TGTGCCAGCAGTTTAAGGGGATGGGGTGGAAACACTGAAGCTTTCTTT
CASSLRGWGGNTEAFF
>TRBJ1-2|few|TRBD1|TRBV18
TGTGCCAGCTCACCAGTAGGGGGACAGTGGATGGAATACACCTTC
CASSPVGGQWMEYTF
>TRBJ1-1|few|NA|TRBV19
TGTGCCAGTAGTCTCCGACAGGTTGGGGGCACTGAAGCTTTCTTT
CASSLRQVGGTEAFF
>TRBJ1-2|NA|NA|TRBV11-2
TGTGCCAGCAGCCCGAGCGGGGCGGGTGGCTACACCTTC
CASSPSGAGGYTF
>TRBJ1-1|NA|TRBD1|TRBV11-2
TGTGCCAGCAGCCTAGATTCTAATTACAGGGGGCGCGGCACTGAAGCTTTCTTT
CASSLDSNYRGRGTEAFF
>TRBJ1-1|few|NA|TRBV25-1
TGTGCCAGCAGTCCTCGCCCGGGGATTTCGGTGAACACTGAAGCTTTCTTT
CASSPRPGISVNTEAFF
>TRBJ1-1|many|NA|TRBV28
TGTGCCAGCAGTTGGGGGACTGTAAAGTCTGAAGCTTTCTTT
CASSWGTVKSEAFF
>TRBJ2-5|many|NA|TRBV11-2
TGTGCCAGCAGCTTTTGGAACCAAGAGACCCAGTACTTC
CASSFWNQETQYF
>TRBJ1-5|NA|NA|TRBV20-1
TGCAGTGTCCCGTCCAGGGTGGGGGCGAATCAGCCCCAGCATTTC
CSVPSRVGANQPQHF
>TRBJ2-5|NA|TRBD1|TRBV6-4
TGTGCCTGGACAGGGGGTCATCGAGAGACCCAGTACTTC
CAWTGGHRETQYF
>TRBJ1-2|few|TRBD1|TRBV19
TGTGCCAGTAGCCGACAGGGCACCGGTAAAAATGGCTACACCTTC
CASSRQGTGKNGYTF
>TRBJ1-2|many|NA|TRBV7-2
TGTGCCAGCAGCACCGACGGATACTATGGCTACACCTTC
CASSTDGYYGYTF
>TRBJ1-1|few|NA|TRBV20-1
TGCAGTGCTAACCCCCGTGATCCCAGGAACACTGAAGCTTTCTTT
CSANPRDPRNTEAFF
>TRBJ1-1|many|TRBD1|TRBV30
TGTGCCTCCCCGGGACAGGGGGGCACTGAAGCTTTCTTT
CASPGQGGTEAFF
>TRBJ2-4|NA|NA|TRBV29-1
TGCAGCGTTGGAATTCCAGGGAAAAACATTCAGTACTTC
CSVGIPGKNIQYF
>TRBJ2-5|many|TRBD2|TRBV7-3
TGTGCCAGCAGCTCGAGCGGGAATGGTGAGACCCAGTACTTC
CASSSSGNGETQYF